The text below deals with one TCR beta chain. No antigen is known for it. V was shortened by 1 base and J by 8 bases, with 6 bases between the two germline ends. The germline gives CDR1 KGHSH, CDR2 LQKENI. This CDR3 contains 12 residues. Running of the assay took place at deep level. Profiled with immunoSEQ multiplex PCR; TCRdb holds only in-frame clones, not every one. The table has more than 1,200,000 clones, 98% to 99% seen once. The entry originates in a study of shared clonotypes between healthy human individuals. Background on the study: CD8 memory received one plate per donor, CD8 naive two, CD4 memory three and CD4 naive three. General study findings and limits: Clonotypes that were shared across several donors made up roughly 5.2% of naive CD4 clonotypes.

The chain employs TRBV18 and TRBJ2-1, with D hard to call. Sequencing was performed on naive CD4+ T cells sorted from blood. Subset defined: CD45RA+ positively selected. This TCR was sampled from a young man in good health. CDR3 sequence reads: CASSPLIHEQFF. The CDR3 DNA sequence: TGTGCCAGCTCACCACTCATACATGAGCAGTTCTTC.